This TCR beta chain stems from a study of blood T cell repertoires in COVID-19. Only in-frame clones appear in the TCRdb table, and some are missing; sequencing was by immunoSEQ multiplex PCR. Of roughly 52,000 clones listed, around 87% are singletons. This sequence originates from a man between 50 and 59 years old with acute or convalescent COVID-19. Sequencing was performed on peripheral blood.

In nucleotides, the CDR3 is TGTGCCAGCAGCCGCAGTTACGGGACAGGCAATCAGCCCCAGCATTTT. Translation gives CASSRSYGTGNQPQHF. This chain uses TRBV3-1 (or the pseudogene TRBV3-2) with TRBJ1-5, with TRBD1 matching over 7 bases. This CDR3 is built from 16 residues. Germline assignment: CDR1 LGHDT and CDR2 YNNKEL (reference sequence). Unmatched junction bases numbered 8, after V lost 4 bases and J lost 2 bases.